This T cell receptor (beta chain) was observed in a study of OX40 agonist ivuxolimab in advanced cancers. Study at large: Ivuxolimab, which patients received intravenously every 2 weeks, was dosed at 0.01 to 10 mg/kg. Partial responses were achieved by three patients: one hepatocellular carcinoma, two cutaneous melanoma. Study findings and constraints: Average numbers of expanded clones were greater in CD8+ T cells than in CD4+.

Germline-derived CDR1 and CDR2 are ENHRY and SYGVKD. Trimming stripped 2 bases from V and 5 bases from J, with 3 bases between. This CDR3 comprises 11 residues. Measured with immunoSEQ multiplex PCR; TCRdb has only the in-frame clones, and not every one. In the table there are some 41,000 clones, more than 70% of which are singletons. This clone appeared once. Its antigen is not identified. If patients had autoimmune disease history or systemic immunosuppression, they were excluded. Sample: CD4+ or CD8+ T cells sorted from blood, taken in a trial of the OX40 agonist ivuxolimab. The rearrangement links TRBV10-3 to TRBJ2-5; D is uncertain. The TCR sequence derives from an adult with an advanced solid tumor such as melanoma, head and neck, liver or kidney cancer. The DNA for the CDR3 is TGTGCCATCAGTGAGGGGGAGACCCAGTACTTC. Amino acid sequence: CAISEGETQYF.